The 28 T cell receptor beta chains presented below share a single source sample, sequenced in a study of blood T cell repertoires in COVID-19. The table came from immunoSEQ multiplex PCR; TCRdb's copy has only in-frame clones and leaves some out. The sample lists about 120,000 clones, 88% occurring once. Source material: peripheral blood. The origin of the receptors is a woman in her forties or fifties with acute or convalescent COVID-19.

The rearrangement uses TRBV5-1 and TRBJ1-6, with 7 bases fitting TRBD1. The CDR3 covers 15 residues. The germline CDR1 and CDR2 sequences are SGHRS and YFSETQ. The V and J ends lost 4 bases and 10 bases, in that order; junction bases with no gene match: 11. The CDR3 loop is CASSGGGQIGSPLHF. CDR3 coding DNA: TGCGCCAGCAGCGGAGGGGGACAGATTGGGTCACCCCTCCACTTT.

This chain uses TRBV6-1 with TRBJ2-5; 7 positions match TRBD1. CDR1 is MNHNS, CDR2 SASEGT, per germline. The CDR3 contains 14 residues. With V trimmed by 0 bases and J by 5 bases, 3 bases remained unmatched. CDR3 bases: TGTGCCAGCAGTGAAGCAGGGGGCGGGGAGACCCAGTACTTC. It yields the protein CASSEAGGGETQYF.

The chain is built from TRBV24-1 and TRBJ2-5; D may be TRBD1 (5 bases). The CDR3 extends over 13 amino acids. Germline loops: CDR1 KGHDR, CDR2 SFDVKD. V was pared by 5 bases and J by 9 bases, with 15 bases between. The CDR3 coding sequence is TGTGCCACCAGTGTCCGGCAGGGTGGGGCCCAGTACTTC. Its translation is CATSVRQGGAQYF.

V usage is TRBV7-6 and J usage is TRBJ2-1; 9 nucleotides agree with TRBD2. Germline V gene data show CDR1 as SGHVS and CDR2 as FNYEAQ. This CDR3 has 15 amino acids. V was pared by 8 bases and J by 8 bases, with 13 bases of the junction left unmatched. CDR3 sequence: CASGPGGRAVDEQFF. CDR3 nucleotide sequence: TGTGCCAGCGGGCCTGGCGGGAGGGCCGTAGATGAGCAGTTCTTC.

The V gene is TRBV6-6, the J gene TRBJ2-2; TRBD2 aligns across 11 bases. Looked up from germline, CDR1 is MNHNY and CDR2 is SVGAGI (reference sequence). With 6 bases clipped from V and 6 bases from J, the junction kept 9 bases outside the gene matches. The CDR3 extends over 16 amino acids. The CDR3 sequence is CASSPRQLAGAGELFF. The CDR3, as DNA: TGTGCCAGCAGCCCTCGTCAACTAGCGGGGGCCGGGGAGCTGTTTTTT.

The chain employs TRBV28 and TRBJ2-7; 15 nucleotides agree with TRBD2. Trimming took 0 bases from V and 0 from J; bases not matched to a gene: 3. The CDR3 extends over 18 amino acids. Germline CDR1 MDHEN, CDR2 SYDVKM. CDR3 amino acids: CASSLWGTSGGSSYEQYF. In DNA, the CDR3 is TGTGCCAGCAGTTTATGGGGGACTAGCGGGGGGTCCTCCTACGAGCAGTACTTC.

The chain has TRBV28 and TRBJ2-7; 14 bases map to TRBD2. Germline V gene data show CDR1 as MDHEN and CDR2 as SYDVKM. V lost 3 bases to trimming and J lost 1 base; unmatched junction nucleotides: 5. This CDR3 has 17 residues. CDR3 protein: CASSFLTSGRGSYEQYF. The DNA for the CDR3 is TGTGCCAGCAGTTTCCTGACTAGCGGGAGGGGATCCTACGAGCAGTACTTC.

The chain links TRBV5-1 to TRBJ2-5, with D perhaps TRBD1 (6 bases). This CDR3 region has 14 residues. Germline lookup yields CDR1 SGHRS and CDR2 YFSETQ. Deletions cut 5 bases from V and 5 bases from J, with 16 bases between. The CDR3 region has the DNA TGCGCCAGCAGTTCACAGGGTTGGGGGGAGACCCAGTACTTC. It codes for CASSSQGWGETQYF.

V gene TRBV5-1 combines with J gene TRBJ1-4; unclear D gene. V was shortened by 3 bases and J by 3 bases, with 9 bases between the two germline ends. CDR1 SGHRS and CDR2 YFSETQ come from the germline V gene. This CDR3 region has 14 residues. The DNA for the CDR3 is TGCGCCAGCAGCTGGGGAGGGTCTAATGAAAAACTGTTTTTT. Translated: CASSWGGSNEKLFF.

This rearrangement joins TRBV5-1 to TRBJ2-3, with 10 bases fitting TRBD2. V trimming: 4 bases; J trimming: 0 bases; junction bases outside the gene matches: 5. This CDR3 comprises 16 residues. Per germline, CDR1 SGHRS and CDR2 YFSETQ. The CDR3 region has the DNA TGCGCCAGCAGCGCCTCGACTAGCGGGAGCACAGATACGCAGTATTTT. Amino acid sequence: CASSASTSGSTDTQYF.

This sequence joins TRBV2 and TRBJ1-2; D may be TRBD1 (5 bases). CDR3 length: 17 residues. V was shortened by 8 bases and J by 1 base, with 23 bases between the two germline ends. Germline lookup yields CDR1 SNHLY and CDR2 FYNNEI. This CDR3 is CASRKSSRVLSNYGYTF. The CDR3 nucleotides read TGTGCCAGCCGGAAAAGTAGCAGGGTTCTCAGTAACTATGGCTACACCTTC.

CDR3: CASSLSGTGVSPLHF. CDR3 coding DNA: TGTGCCAGCAGTTTAAGTGGGACAGGGGTTTCACCCCTCCACTTT. The chain joins TRBV28 to TRBJ1-6, with TRBD1 matching over 10 bases. In germline, CDR1 is MDHEN, CDR2 SYDVKM. V was pared by 2 bases and J by 9 bases, with 4 bases of the junction left unmatched. The CDR3 covers 15 residues.

This clone was seen a handful of times. The chain recombines TRBV6-2 or TRBV6-3 with TRBJ2-7, with D perhaps TRBD2 (5 bases). Germline CDR1 MNHEY, CDR2 SVGEGT. The CDR3 spans 13 residues. The ends were cut back, 0 bases at V and 5 bases at J, with 8 bases in the middle. The DNA of the CDR3 is TGTGCCAGCAGTTACTCGAACGGGAACGAGCAGTACTTC. Its translation is CASSYSNGNEQYF.

This chain links TRBV10-3 with TRBJ1-1, with no clear D. Germline lookup yields CDR1 ENHRY and CDR2 SYGVKD. This CDR3 comprises 14 residues. The V end lost 6 bases, the J end lost 1 base, and 12 bases lay between the germline ends. The CDR3 region has the DNA TGTGCCATCAGGGCAAGTAACAGGAACACTGAAGCTTTCTTT. As protein: CAIRASNRNTEAFF.

V and J are TRBV6-5 and TRBJ2-1; 10 bases are shared with TRBD1. The CDR3 sequence is 15 residues long. V lost 2 bases to trimming and J lost 3 bases; unmatched junction nucleotides: 1. From germline, CDR1 is MNHEY and CDR2 SVGAGI. The CDR3 DNA sequence: TGTGCCAGCAGTTACCGGGACAGGGGCTACAATGAGCAGTTCTTC. This sequence encodes CASSYRDRGYNEQFF.

The V call is TRBV19, the J call TRBJ1-2; no clear D. Per the germline V gene, CDR1 is LNHDA and CDR2 is SQIVND (reference sequence). The CDR3 loop spans 13 amino acids. The V end was cut by 7 bases, the J end by 7 bases, with 16 bases between. The CDR3 protein is CASNNLAVGGYTF. In nucleotides, the CDR3 is TGTGCCAGTAATAATCTTGCGGTTGGTGGCTACACCTTC. The whole variable domain, filled in from reference TRBV19 and TRBJ1-2, reads DGGITQSPKYLFRKEGQNVTLSCEQNLNHDAMYWYRQDPGQGLRLIYYSQIVNDFQKGDIAEGYSVSREKKESFPLTVTSAQKNPTAFYLCASNNLAVGGYTFGSGTRLTVV.

This clone turned up a few times. CDR3 in amino acids: CASSLQSSGISSYNEQFF. The CDR3 nucleotides are TGTGCCAGCAGCTTACAGTCTAGCGGCATTAGCTCCTACAATGAGCAGTTCTTC. This chain connects TRBV11-2 to TRBJ2-1; TRBD2 agrees at 7 bases. Germline CDR1 and CDR2: SGHAT and FQNNGV. V shed 2 bases, J shed 0 bases, and the junction held 10 bases outside the gene matches. The CDR3 has 18 residues.

The chain recombines TRBV2 with TRBJ2-5, with D possibly TRBD2 on 6 matching bases. The V gene's germline CDR1 is SNHLY and CDR2 FYNNEI. The V and J ends lost 3 bases and 3 bases respectively, with 14 bases between them. The CDR3 extends over 15 amino acids. This CDR3 is CASSDGPGGEETQYF. The CDR3 DNA sequence: TGTGCCAGCAGTGATGGACCAGGCGGGGAAGAGACCCAGTACTTC. Variable domain in full (rest from reference TRBV2 and TRBJ2-5): EPEVTQTPSHQVTQMGQEVILRCVPISNHLYFYWYRQILGQKVEFLVSFYNNEISEKSEIFDDQFSVERPDGSNFTLKIRSTKLEDSAMYFCASSDGPGGEETQYFGPGTRLLVL.

The rearrangement links TRBV4-2 to TRBJ2-2; 13 bases match TRBD2. The CDR3 sequence is 15 residues long. Germline assignment: CDR1 LGHNA and CDR2 YNFKEQ. Trimming at V came to 4 bases and at J to 4 bases, leaving 0 bases not matched to a gene. The CDR3 spells CASSRTSGSTGELFF. The CDR3 coding sequence is TGTGCCAGCAGCCGGACTAGCGGGAGCACCGGGGAGCTGTTTTTT.

The chain joins TRBV19 to TRBJ1-3; D is uncertain. Germline lookup yields CDR1 LNHDA and CDR2 SQIVND (reference sequence). The length of the CDR3 is 15 residues. The germline V and J ends were trimmed by 3 bases and 4 bases, with 13 bases remaining between them. The CDR3 is CASSMELAVGNTIYF. The CDR3 nucleotides read TGTGCCAGTAGTATGGAGCTGGCGGTGGGAAACACCATATATTTT. Filled out from reference TRBV19 and TRBJ1-3, the complete variable domain reads DGGITQSPKYLFRKEGQNVTLSCEQNLNHDAMYWYRQDPGQGLRLIYYSQIVNDFQKGDIAEGYSVSREKKESFPLTVTSAQKNPTAFYLCASSMELAVGNTIYFGEGSWLTVV.

CDR3 DNA sequence: TGTGCCAGCAGTGTAGTCAGGGGGCCCGGGGAGCTGTTTTTT. It codes for CASSVVRGPGELFF. The gene calls are TRBV2 and TRBJ2-2; 8 bases map to TRBD1. Germline V gene lookup returns CDR1 SNHLY and CDR2 FYNNEI. The ends lost 4 bases at V and 6 bases at J; junction bases unmatched: 4. The CDR3 extends over 14 amino acids.

This chain connects TRBV25-1 to TRBJ1-1; 9 bases agree with TRBD1. The V segment lost 5 bases and the J segment 5 bases; nucleotides outside the gene matches: 9. This CDR3 is 15 amino acids long. Per germline, CDR1 MGHDK and CDR2 SYGVNS. The CDR3 sequence: CASSLPGQGGTEAFF. CDR3 sequence (DNA): TGTGCCAGCAGTTTGCCGGGACAGGGAGGAACTGAAGCTTTCTTT.

The gene calls are TRBV21-1 and TRBJ2-5; TRBD2, as called in the table, went unchecked against the DNA. TRBV21-1 is reported as a pseudogene. The CDR3 contains 21 residues. CDR3 DNA: TGTGCCAGCAGCAAAGTCCCACCTGGGACTAGCGGGAGTACGGGACAAGAGACCCAGTACTTC. It yields the protein CASSKVPPGTSGSTGQETQYF.

The genes are TRBV30 and TRBJ2-7, with TRBD1 as a possible D gene (5 bases). CDR3 length: 14 residues. Trimming removed 3 bases at V and 2 bases at J, with 14 bases between. Germline V lookup: CDR1 GTSNPN, CDR2 SVGIG (reference sequence). The CDR3, as DNA: TGTGCCTGGAGAGGGGCCACCTCGGCCTACGAGCAGTACTTC. It specifies CAWRGATSAYEQYF.

J is TRBJ2-1 and V is TRBV18; D is perhaps TRBD2 (6 bases). The ends were cut back, 4 bases at V and 8 bases at J, with 21 bases in the middle. This CDR3 has 16 amino acids. The germline gives CDR1 KGHSH, CDR2 LQKENI. The CDR3 loop reads CASSQKTSWSLDEQFF. The CDR3 region has the DNA TGTGCCAGCTCACAAAAAACTAGCTGGAGCCTCGATGAGCAGTTCTTC.

The chain carries TRBV6-5 and TRBJ1-1, with D tentatively TRBD1 (6 bases). CDR1 MNHEY and CDR2 SVGAGI come from the germline V gene. This CDR3 has 12 amino acids. Between the trimmed V and J ends, which lost 6 bases and 6 bases, there was a span of 11 bases. The CDR3 region has the DNA TGTGCCAGCAGCTTACAGGGTTCTGAAGCTTTCTTT. Its translation is CASSLQGSEAFF.

In its sample, this clone was seen once. The chain recombines TRBV5-1 with TRBJ2-5, with a tentative D call TRBD1 (5 bases). Deletions cut 1 base from V and 1 base from J, with 8 bases between. This CDR3 spans 14 amino acids. CDR1 and CDR2 (germline): SGHRS, YFSETQ. The CDR3 loop reads CASSLSGAQETQYF. The CDR3 DNA sequence: TGCGCCAGCAGCTTGAGTGGGGCCCAAGAGACCCAGTACTTC.

V and J are TRBV27 and TRBJ1-6; no clear D gene. This CDR3 has 16 residues. CDR1 and CDR2 (germline): MNHEY, SMNVEV (reference sequence). Trimming cost V 0 bases and J 5 bases, with 11 bases left between them. The CDR3 spells CASSLSWAVDNSPLHF. The CDR3, as DNA: TGTGCCAGCAGTTTATCTTGGGCAGTAGATAATTCACCCCTCCACTTT.